This entry concerns a single T cell receptor beta chain. Its target is unknown. PCR was performed using 60 Vbeta and 13 Jbeta primers. Clones were read by immunoSEQ multiplex PCR, and TCRdb kept only the in-frame ones, dropping some. The sample holds 150,000 to 200,000 clones, 78% seen once. The data belong to a study of cytomegalovirus exposure and HLA in healthy donors. Whole-study findings and limits: Most subjects had HLA-A and HLA-B alleles reportedly predicted accurately by TCR beta sequences.

The CDR3 is made up of 14 amino acids. With 3 bases removed from V and 10 bases from J, the gap between germline ends came to 14 bases. Germline lookup yields CDR1 SGDLS and CDR2 YYNGEE. The chain combines TRBV9 with TRBJ1-6; D is undetermined. The receptor was derived from a female donor in good health and CMV-seronegative. The sample consisted of PBMCs. The CDR3 is CASSAKGGGSPLHF. CDR3 DNA sequence: TGTGCCAGCAGCGCAAAAGGAGGTGGCTCACCCCTCCACTTT.